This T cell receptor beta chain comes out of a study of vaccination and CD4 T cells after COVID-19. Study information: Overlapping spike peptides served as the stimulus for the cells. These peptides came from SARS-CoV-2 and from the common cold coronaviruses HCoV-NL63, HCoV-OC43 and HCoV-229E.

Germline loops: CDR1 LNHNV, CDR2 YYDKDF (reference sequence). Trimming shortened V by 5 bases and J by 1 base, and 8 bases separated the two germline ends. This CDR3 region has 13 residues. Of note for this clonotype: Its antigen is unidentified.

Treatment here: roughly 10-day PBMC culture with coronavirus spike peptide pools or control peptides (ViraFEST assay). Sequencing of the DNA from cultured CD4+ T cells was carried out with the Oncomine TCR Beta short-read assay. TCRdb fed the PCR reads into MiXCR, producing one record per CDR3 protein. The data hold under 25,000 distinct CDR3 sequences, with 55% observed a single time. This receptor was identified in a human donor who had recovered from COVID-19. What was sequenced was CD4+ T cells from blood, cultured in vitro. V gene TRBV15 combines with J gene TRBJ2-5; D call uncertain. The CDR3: CATSLRPQETQYF. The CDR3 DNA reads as TGTGCCACCAGCCTCCGACCCCAAGAGACCCAGTACTTC.